These T cell receptor beta chains were read from a single sample in a study of ipilimumab plus nivolumab after autologous stem cell transplantation. The protocol was immunoSEQ multiplex PCR, while the TCRdb copy is restricted to in-frame clones and leaves out a portion. The sample lists approximately 15,000 clones, under 85% occurring once. Sequencing was performed on PBMCs, taken in a trial of ipilimumab plus nivolumab as post-transplant consolidation. The receptors were sampled from a male donor with primary mediastinal lymphoma. Each CDR3 is given with its conserved first and last residue. Each record gives: V gene, D gene, J gene, clone size, CDR3 DNA, CDR3 protein. D genes are given only for firm matches. Rows give clone size only sometimes, using once, few, many, or a class for an expanded clone.

>TRBV10-3|TRBD1|TRBJ1-5|-
TGTGCCATCAGTGACGGGGGGACAGGGGGCGTAGAGCCCCAGCATTTT
CAISDGGTGGVEPQHF
>TRBV1|-|TRBJ2-3|few
TGCACCAGCAGCCTAGAGCGTACAGATACGCAGTATTTT
CTSSLERTDTQYF
>TRBV9|TRBD1|TRBJ2-7|-
TGTGCCAGCAGCGCATCCAGGACAGGGAACCCCCTCTCCTACGAGCAGTACTTC
CASSASRTGNPLSYEQYF
>TRBV5-1|TRBD2|TRBJ2-7|-
TGCGCCAGCAGCCCCTTGGGGAGGGGAGGGTACGAGCAGTACTTC
CASSPLGRGGYEQYF
>TRBV18|-|TRBJ2-1|-
TGTGCCAGCTCATCCACTATTCAGCAGTTCTTC
CASSSTIQQFF
>TRBV2|TRBD1|TRBJ2-5|-
TGTGCCAGCACCCCGGGACAGGGGGCGCAGACCCAGTACTTC
CASTPGQGAQTQYF
>TRBV28|TRBD1|TRBJ1-3|-
TGTGCCAGCAGCCCCTCACAGGGGTTTCTAAACACCATATATTTT
CASSPSQGFLNTIYF
>TRBV9|TRBD2|TRBJ2-1|once
TGTGCCAGCAGCGTAGGACTAGCGGGGGAGACCTACAATGAGCAGTTCTTC
CASSVGLAGETYNEQFF
>TRBV7-6|TRBD1|TRBJ2-5|-
TGTGCCAGCAGCGTGGGGACAGGGGGTTTCAGTGAGACCCAGTACTTC
CASSVGTGGFSETQYF
>TRBV5-3|-|TRBJ2-7|-
TGTGCCAGAAGCTCTGACAGGAACCACGAGCAGTACTTC
CARSSDRNHEQYF
>TRBV7-6|TRBD2|TRBJ2-1|once
TGTGCCAGCAGCTCAACTAGCGGGGGGGTCTGGGATGAGCAGTTCTTC
CASSSTSGGVWDEQFF
>TRBV10-3|-|TRBJ1-4|-
TGTGCCATTGGGGGCGCAACTAATGAAAAACTGTTTTTT
CAIGGATNEKLFF
>TRBV7-8|-|TRBJ1-3|-
TGTGCCAGCAGCAGGGGGGGAAACACCATATATTTT
CASSRGGNTIYF
>TRBV19|-|TRBJ1-5|-
TGTGCCAGTAGTATCCTCGGAAGGGGGGGAAATCAGCCCCAGCATTTT
CASSILGRGGNQPQHF
>TRBV5-4|-|TRBJ1-4|-
TGTGCCAGCAGCTTGAGGTCTGCTGAAAAACTGTTTTTT
CASSLRSAEKLFF
>TRBV29-1|-|TRBJ2-7|once
TGCAGCGCCGGCCCCTCAGGAACCTACGAGCAGTACTTC
CSAGPSGTYEQYF
>TRBV6-5|-|TRBJ2-6|-
TGTGCCAGCAATCCAGACTCTGGGGCCAACGTCCTGACTTTC
CASNPDSGANVLTF
>TRBV6-5|-|TRBJ1-5|-
TGTGCCAGCAGTTACTCCTCTAGCCTCGATCAGCCCCAGCATTTT
CASSYSSSLDQPQHF
>TRBV5-1|-|TRBJ1-2|-
TGCGCCAGCAGAGAATCGTTAGGAATAGTTTCGGGTGGCTACACCTTC
CASRESLGIVSGGYTF
>TRBV19|TRBD1|TRBJ2-3|-
TGTGCCAGTAGTATAGGCCGGGACAGGGAAGATACGCAGTATTTT
CASSIGRDREDTQYF
>TRBV11-3|-|TRBJ1-5|-
TGTGCCAGCAGCCCGCCCGGGGGGGAAAACGAGCCCCAGCATTTT
CASSPPGGENEPQHF
>TRBV6-5|-|TRBJ2-7|-
TGTGCCAGCAGCTCCGCAAACACCTACGAGCAGTACTTC
CASSSANTYEQYF
>TRBV5-1|-|TRBJ2-7|-
TGCGCCAGCAGCTTGGGGGGGAACAACGAGCAGTACTTC
CASSLGGNNEQYF
>TRBV2|TRBD2|TRBJ2-1|-
TGTGCCAGCAGGGGACTAGCGATCAATGAGCAGTTCTTC
CASRGLAINEQFF
>TRBV10-3|TRBD1|TRBJ1-5|-
TGTGCCAGCGGACAGGGGGATCAGCCCCAGCATTTT
CASGQGDQPQHF
>TRBV19|-|TRBJ2-3|-
TGTGCCAGTAGTATTCATCCGGGGGCGGATACGCAGTATTTT
CASSIHPGADTQYF
>TRBV19|TRBD1|TRBJ1-2|-
TGTGCCAGTCAACCTCTGTCCCGGGACAGGGGGCGCGGCTACACCTTC
CASQPLSRDRGRGYTF
>TRBV5-5|-|TRBJ2-3|-
TGTGCCAGCAGCCCGCCGGCCCGTCCCACAGATACGCAGTATTTT
CASSPPARPTDTQYF
>TRBV2|TRBD2|TRBJ2-7|once
TGTGCCAGCAGTGGAGCGGGACGGTTTATCTACGAGCAGTACTTC
CASSGAGRFIYEQYF
>TRBV10-3|TRBD1|TRBJ1-1|-
TGTGCCATCAGGCTCGGGACAGACACTGAAGCTTTCTTT
CAIRLGTDTEAFF
>TRBV5-1|-|TRBJ2-5|-
TGCGCCAACAGCTTCGCGGGGACGGGGGAGACCCAGTACTTC
CANSFAGTGETQYF
>TRBV5-1|-|TRBJ2-2|-
TGCGCCAGCAGCAGCAACACCGGGGAGCTGTTTTTT
CASSSNTGELFF
>TRBV5-1|TRBD2|TRBJ2-5|-
TGCGCCAGCAGCCCATCGTGGGGCGCGGGGGGGGAGACCCAGTACTTC
CASSPSWGAGGETQYF
>TRBV6-1|-|TRBJ1-1|-
TGTGCCAGCAGTGAACGGACTGAAGCTTTCTTT
CASSERTEAFF
>TRBV29-1|-|TRBJ1-1|-
TGCAGCGTCGCCGGCGGGTCTAACACTGAAGCTTTCTTT
CSVAGGSNTEAFF
>TRBV5-1|TRBD1|TRBJ1-5|few
TGCGCCAGCAGCTCCGCAGGGGGTTACAATCAGCCCCAGCATTTT
CASSSAGGYNQPQHF
>TRBV6-1|TRBD1|TRBJ1-2|once
TGTGCCAGCAGGTTAACAGGGGACTATGGCTACACCTTC
CASRLTGDYGYTF
>TRBV2|TRBD1|TRBJ2-1|-
TGTGCCAGCAGAGCCGGGACAGGGGGTTACAATGAGCAGTTCTTC
CASRAGTGGYNEQFF
>TRBV4-2|-|TRBJ2-7|few
TGTGCCAGCAGCCAACAAGGGGTAGGGGATCCCTCCTACGAGCAGTACTTC
CASSQQGVGDPSYEQYF
>TRBV7-2|TRBD2|TRBJ2-5|few
TGTGCCAGCAGCTTAGTTAGCGGGGGGGCGGAGGAGACCCAGTACTTC
CASSLVSGGAEETQYF
>TRBV5-1|TRBD1|TRBJ1-1|once
TGCGCCAGCAGCATTACAGGGGGCACTGAAGCTTTCTTT
CASSITGGTEAFF
>TRBV6-1|TRBD1|TRBJ2-3|-
TGTGCCAGCAGTGAAGGACAGGGCCCAGATACGCAGTATTTT
CASSEGQGPDTQYF
>TRBV23-1|-|TRBJ1-2|-
TGCGCCAGCAGTCAATCCACAGGGCCCAATGGCTACACCTTC
CASSQSTGPNGYTF
>TRBV4-1|-|TRBJ1-6|once
TGCGCCAGCAGTAAAACTACAAGTTCCTATAATTCACCCCTCCACTTT
CASSKTTSSYNSPLHF
>TRBV28|-|TRBJ2-7|-
TGTGCCAGCAGTCAGGGAGTATACGAGCAGTACTTC
CASSQGVYEQYF
>TRBV30|TRBD1|TRBJ1-6|-
TGTGCCTGGAGTACAGGGGGAAATTCACCCCTCCACTTT
CAWSTGGNSPLHF
>TRBV5-5|-|TRBJ1-1|few
TGTGCCAGCACCTGGACAAATCTACCAAACACTGAAGCTTTCTTT
CASTWTNLPNTEAFF
>TRBV27|TRBD2|TRBJ2-7|-
TGTGCCAGCGCTCTAGCGGGAGAGCTGGACGAGCAGTACTTC
CASALAGELDEQYF
>TRBV6-5|-|TRBJ1-2|-
TGTGCCAGCTCAGGAGTACCTAACTATGGCTACACCTTC
CASSGVPNYGYTF
>TRBV9|-|TRBJ2-2|-
TGTGCCAGCAGCGGCACCCTTGCCTTAACCGGGGAGCTGTTTTTT
CASSGTLALTGELFF
>TRBV5-6|-|TRBJ1-1|-
TGTGCCAGCAGCTGGCAGCAGGACACTGAAGCTTTCTTT
CASSWQQDTEAFF